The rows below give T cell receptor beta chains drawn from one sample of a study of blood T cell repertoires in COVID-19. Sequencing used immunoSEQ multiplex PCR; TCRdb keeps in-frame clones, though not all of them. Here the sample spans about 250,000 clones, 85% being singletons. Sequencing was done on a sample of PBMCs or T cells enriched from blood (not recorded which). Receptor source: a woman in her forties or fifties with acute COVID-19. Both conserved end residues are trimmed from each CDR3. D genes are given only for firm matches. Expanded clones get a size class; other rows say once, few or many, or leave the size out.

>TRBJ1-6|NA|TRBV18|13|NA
ASSAGGTENSPLH
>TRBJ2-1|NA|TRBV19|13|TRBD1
ASSGPGQAYNEQF
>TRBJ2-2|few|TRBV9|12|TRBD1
ASSDRGLGGELF
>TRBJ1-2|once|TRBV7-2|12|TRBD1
ASSLSTGNYGYT
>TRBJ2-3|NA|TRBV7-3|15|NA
ASSLTTAGASTDTQY
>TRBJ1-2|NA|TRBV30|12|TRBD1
AWLTRTGYDGYT
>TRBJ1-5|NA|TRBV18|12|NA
ASSPAGSNQPQH
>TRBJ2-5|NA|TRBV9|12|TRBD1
ASSGQGVTETQY
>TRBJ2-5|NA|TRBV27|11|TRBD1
ASSIRGQETQY
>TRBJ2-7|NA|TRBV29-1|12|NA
SCSPRSNAYEQY
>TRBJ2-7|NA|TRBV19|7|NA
ASTYEQY
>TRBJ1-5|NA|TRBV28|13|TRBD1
ASRSGQGLSQPQH
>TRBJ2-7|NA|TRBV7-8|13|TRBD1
ASSLGPGQGYEQY
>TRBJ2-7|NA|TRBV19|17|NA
ASSIKEVGQGPFPYEQY
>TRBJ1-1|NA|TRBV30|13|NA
AWSVGLAGNTEAF
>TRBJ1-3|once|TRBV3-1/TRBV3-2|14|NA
ASSHRRHRDLATIY
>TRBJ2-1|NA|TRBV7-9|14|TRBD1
ASSEYRTGAYNEQF
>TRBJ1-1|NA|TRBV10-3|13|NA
AISESGGGNTEAF
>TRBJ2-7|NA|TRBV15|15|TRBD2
ATSRDHLAGGIYEQY
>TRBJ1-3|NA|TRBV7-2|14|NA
ASSLVAPSSGNTIY
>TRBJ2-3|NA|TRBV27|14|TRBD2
ASSPLAGGNTDTQY
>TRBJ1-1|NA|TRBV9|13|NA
ASSVAGAPNTEAF
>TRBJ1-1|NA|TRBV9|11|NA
ASSVGATGEAF
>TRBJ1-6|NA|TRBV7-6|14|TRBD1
ASSLGGTGANSPLH
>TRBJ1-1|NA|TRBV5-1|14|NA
ASSLWSTVMNTEAF